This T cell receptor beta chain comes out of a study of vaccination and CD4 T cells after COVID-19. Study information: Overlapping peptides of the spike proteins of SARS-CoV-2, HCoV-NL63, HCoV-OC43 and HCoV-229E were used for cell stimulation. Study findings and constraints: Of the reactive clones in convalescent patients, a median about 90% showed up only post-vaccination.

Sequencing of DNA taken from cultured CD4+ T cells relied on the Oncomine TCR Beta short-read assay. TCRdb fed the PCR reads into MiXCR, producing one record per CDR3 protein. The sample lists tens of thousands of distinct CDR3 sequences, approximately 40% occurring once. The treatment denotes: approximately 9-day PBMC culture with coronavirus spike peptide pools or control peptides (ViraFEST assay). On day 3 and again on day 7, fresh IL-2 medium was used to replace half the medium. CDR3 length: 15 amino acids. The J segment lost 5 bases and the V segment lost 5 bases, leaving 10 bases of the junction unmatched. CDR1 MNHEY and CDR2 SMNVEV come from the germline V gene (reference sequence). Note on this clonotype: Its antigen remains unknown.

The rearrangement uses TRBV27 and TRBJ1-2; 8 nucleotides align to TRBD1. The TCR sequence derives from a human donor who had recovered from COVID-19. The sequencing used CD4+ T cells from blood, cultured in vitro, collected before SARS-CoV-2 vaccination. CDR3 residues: CASSQNPGQAYGYTF. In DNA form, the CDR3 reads TGTGCCAGCAGTCAAAACCCGGGACAGGCTTATGGCTACACCTTC.